This T cell receptor beta chain was identified during a study of T-cell memory formation after mild COVID-19. V lost 2 bases and J lost 0, with 14 bases in between. Germline values: CDR1 SSHAT, CDR2 FNYEAQ (reference sequence). The length of the CDR3 is 16 residues. TCRdb re-derived calls from the 5' RACE reads in MiXCR, one entry per CDR3 protein. The sample lists 150,000 to 200,000 distinct CDR3 sequences, 20% to 25% occurring once. The chain has TRBV7-7 and TRBJ2-7; D might be TRBD2 (5 bases). The TCR sequence derives from an adult woman who had mild COVID-19 (a few samples of this study predate the infection). Cell type and time point are not known. The sequencing sample was made of PBMCs or a T cell subset sorted from them (not recorded which). This CDR3 reads CASSLQRETYSYEQYF. CDR3 coding DNA: TGTGCCAGCAGCTTACAAAGGGAGACTTACTCCTACGAGCAGTACTTC.